What follows is one T cell receptor beta chain and its context. This clone was found a few times. Its antigen remains unidentified. The input lacks base qualities; no much larger clone sits a single base away. Whole blood was collected in K2EDTA tubes by collaborating institutions according to the institutions' own protocols. For TCRbeta analysis, collaborators shipped samples in one of three forms: frozen whole blood, isolated PBMCs, or DNA extracted from either of those sample types. The immunoSEQ Assay, a bias-controlled multiplex PCR, was used to amplify TCRbeta CDR3 regions from genomic DNA. As for how the authors treated the data: Nucleated cell counts per sample were estimated from amplification of reference gene primers within the assay. To quantify the absolute abundance of each unique TCRbeta CDR3 rearrangement, sequence reads were collapsed and filtered. For each sample, productive Simpson clonality was calculated as the square root of Simpson's diversity index over productive rearrangements. TCRdb took this table from immuneACCESS and kept in-frame rearrangements with V and J called. Such tables lack part of the clones; where checked against another copy, unresolved V genes explain under half of the gap, and the rest is unexplained. The DNA was the basis for D and trimming; V, J and clone size are from that table. Here the sample has about 100,000 clones; 87% occur a single time. Approximately 7% of the sample is in the top ten clones.

The sample is drawn from a study of blood T cell repertoires in COVID-19 (dated by TCRdb to about 2020). With regard to the full study: The collaborator samples originated in the United States, Italy and Spain and spanned the acute and convalescent phases of COVID-19. The material from the prospective study consisted of cDNA or gDNA derived from T cells, B-cell-depleted T cells, or PBMCs. Subjects who had been exposed to COVID-19, were actively infected with it, or had recovered from it provided the deeply sampled blood TCRbeta repertoires that made up the dataset. Nearly every sample came with metadata listing a de-identified subject ID, COVID-19 status, age in years and sex. Where available, HLA class I and class II types were obtained from metadata supplied by the sample provider rather than from assay-based typing. The repertoires were made available in a free public database intended to serve as a resource for research on the immune response to SARS-CoV-2. Samples came from the ongoing ImmuneRACE study (first 160 participants) plus 1,254 subjects from 6 global collaborators.

For CDR1 and CDR2, the germline V gene lists SGDLS and YYNGEE. Cut back by 0 bases and 6 bases, the V and J ends lie 13 bases apart. The CDR3, cysteine through phenylalanine, is 14 amino acids long. The sequence is cut down to CDR3 DNA, 42 bases in frame from base 1. The research as a whole found: The amount of clinical and demographic metadata varied by source and participant and was provided uncurated.

This receptor was identified in a man younger than 40 in a cohort sampled during active COVID-19. The V gene is TRBV9 and the J gene is TRBJ2-7, with a tentative D gene TRBD1 over 6 matching bases. Sequencing used peripheral blood. The CDR3 here reads CASSVASQGSEQYF. The DNA sequence follows: TGTGCCAGCAGCGTAGCATCCCAGGGGAGCGAGCAGTACTTC.